The 15 T cell receptor beta chains listed next were all sequenced from one sample in a study of post-analysis software for immune sequencing data. Overall study findings and caveats: Patients had higher frequencies than controls of about five TRBV segments, including TRBV5-6, TRBV5-1 and TRBV20-1.

The antigens these receptors bind are not known. Built from TCR beta cDNA, the libraries had unique molecular identifiers in them. TCRdb re-analysed the PCR reads in MiXCR, keeping a single row per CDR3 protein. The sample has a few hundred thousand distinct CDR3 sequences; less than 40% are singletons. Sequencing was done on a sample of blood. All receptors derive from a girl between 5 and 17 years old with multiple sclerosis.

The rearrangement links TRBV20-1 to TRBJ1-2; D is perhaps TRBD1 (6 bases). Germline CDR1 is DFQATT and CDR2 is SNEGSKA (reference sequence). V dropped 0 bases and J dropped 6 bases, with 8 bases sitting between them. This CDR3 is built from 12 residues. CDR3 in amino acids: CSAREGTNGYTF. The CDR3 DNA reads as TGCAGTGCTAGAGAAGGGACAAATGGCTACACCTTC.

J is TRBJ1-1 and V is TRBV3-1; 7 bases line up with TRBD1. The V gene's germline CDR1 is LGHDT and CDR2 YNNKEL (reference sequence). Trimming took 4 bases from V and 5 from J; bases not matched to a gene: 7. The CDR3 loop spans 14 amino acids. This chain's CDR3 is CASSRNRGETEAFF. The CDR3 DNA is TGTGCCAGCAGCCGAAACAGGGGCGAGACTGAAGCTTTCTTT.

Turning to this clonotype: One junction end disagrees with the germline gene, perhaps due to a read error. The gene calls are TRBV12-3 or TRBV12-4 and TRBJ2-4; 7 bases fit TRBD1. The CDR3 has 14 residues. This CDR3 is CAGSSGGAKNIQYF. CDR3 bases: TGTGCCGGCAGTTCAGGGGGAGCCAAAAACATTCAGTACTTC.

The chain is built from TRBV3-1 and TRBJ2-5, with D possibly matching TRBD2 (5 bases). The V gene's germline CDR1 is LGHDT and CDR2 YNNKEL (reference sequence). The ends were cut back, 0 bases at V and 6 bases at J, with 14 bases in the middle. The CDR3 is made up of 15 amino acids. CDR3 amino acids: CASSQEREPWQTQYF. CDR3 bases: TGTGCCAGCAGCCAAGAAAGGGAGCCTTGGCAGACCCAGTACTTC.

This clonotype was recorded a few times. The chain has TRBV7-8 and TRBJ1-1, with 12 bases fitting TRBD1. This CDR3 spans 16 amino acids. Trimming removed 4 bases from V and 4 bases from J; junction bases left unmatched: 7. Germline lookup yields CDR1 SGHVS and CDR2 FQNEAQ. CDR3 in DNA: TGTGCCAGCAGCTCAGGGACAGGGGGCTGGGGCACTGAAGCTTTCTTT. Translating it yields CASSSGTGGWGTEAFF.

This clonotype has more than one count but fewer than ten. This chain links TRBV5-5 with TRBJ2-6; a possible D gene is TRBD1 (6 bases). Germline loops: CDR1 SGHKS, CDR2 YYEKEE (reference sequence). The V and J ends lost 2 bases and 0 bases respectively, with 9 bases between them. CDR3 length: 16 residues. CDR3 amino acids: CASSLLQGSGANVLTF. The CDR3 nucleotides are TGTGCCAGCAGCTTATTACAGGGCTCTGGGGCCAACGTCCTGACTTTC.

The sample holds a few counts of this clonotype. The chain recombines TRBV5-6 with TRBJ2-5; D is perhaps TRBD2 (6 bases). CDR1 is SGHDT, CDR2 YYEEEE, per germline. Trimming removed 0 bases at V and 4 bases at J, with 10 bases between. The CDR3 spans 14 residues. CDR3 loop: CASSLVGRPETQYF. Here the CDR3 DNA reads TGTGCCAGCAGCTTGGTGGGGAGGCCAGAGACCCAGTACTTC.

This clonotype was counted a few times. This chain connects TRBV5-1 to TRBJ2-3; TRBD2 aligns across 7 bases. The V gene's germline CDR1 is SGHRS and CDR2 YFSETQ. This CDR3 has 13 amino acids. V trimming: 7 bases; J trimming: 1 base; junction bases outside the gene matches: 3. CDR3: CASGAGGTDTQYF. CDR3 DNA: TGCGCCAGCGGTGCGGGGGGCACAGATACGCAGTATTTT.

As concerns this clonotype: Sequence at one end of the junction differs from germline and may be a read error. The CDR3 sequence is CAGSFNTEAFF. CDR3 DNA: TGTGCCGGCAGCTTCAACACTGAAGCTTTCTTT. The V gene is TRBV7-9, the J gene TRBJ1-1; no definite D call. CDR1 and CDR2 from the germline V gene are SEHNR and FQNEAQ (reference sequence). CDR3 length: 11 amino acids.

The chain employs TRBV20-1 and TRBJ2-2; D might be TRBD2 (7 bases). Trimming took 6 bases from V and 3 from J, leaving 14 bases between them. CDR1 and CDR2 from the germline V gene are DFQATT and SNEGSKA (reference sequence). The CDR3 covers 14 residues. CDR3 in amino acids: CSAWRGGHTGELFF. The CDR3 bases are TGCAGTGCCTGGAGGGGGGGACACACCGGGGAGCTGTTTTTT.

This clonotype has ten or more counts. Its ends do not fully match the called genes, so a read error is possible. The chain joins TRBV7-3 to TRBJ1-1; D gene unclear. Germline V gene data show CDR1 as SGHTA and CDR2 as FQGTGA. The CDR3 runs 13 residues. The CDR3 sequence: CASSFGENTEAFF. The CDR3 coding sequence is TGCGCCAGCAGCTTCGGTGAGAACACTGAAGCTTTCTTT.

This clonotype occurred a few times. The rearrangement joins TRBV7-9 to TRBJ2-1; D not resolved. This CDR3 has 12 residues. V dropped 4 bases and J dropped 7 bases, with 8 bases sitting between them. In germline, CDR1 is SEHNR, CDR2 FQNEAQ (reference sequence). CDR3 protein: CASSSPKNEQFF. DNA of the CDR3: TGTGCCAGCAGCTCACCCAAGAATGAGCAGTTCTTC.

The chain has TRBV4-3 and TRBJ2-5; TRBD1 or TRBD2 may be the D gene (5 bases each). Deletions cut 0 bases from V and 4 bases from J, with 6 bases between. Germline loops: CDR1 LGHNA, CDR2 YSLEER. CDR3 length equals 13 residues. The chain's CDR3 is CASSQDGGETQYF. DNA of the CDR3: TGCGCCAGCAGCCAAGATGGGGGAGAGACCCAGTACTTC.

The table lists this clonotype with many counts. DNA of the CDR3: TGTGCCATCTCCCGACTAGCGGGCTCCTACAATGAGCAGTTCTTC. This translates into CAISRLAGSYNEQFF. This chain joins TRBV10-3 and TRBJ2-1; 10 bases are shared with TRBD2. Germline assignment: CDR1 ENHRY and CDR2 SYGVKD. The CDR3 contains 15 residues. V lost 8 bases and J lost 0; bases outside the gene matches: 4.

In regard to this clonotype: The junction does not match germline at one end; this may be a read error. The rearrangement uses TRBV20-1 and TRBJ1-6, with a possible D match to TRBD1 (5 bases). CDR3 size: 15 residues. Germline V lookup: CDR1 DFQATT, CDR2 SNEGSKA (reference sequence). Here the CDR3 reads CSAGDSLGYNSPLHF. The CDR3 nucleotides read TGCAGTGCTGGAGACAGCTTAGGATATAATTCACCCCTCCACTTT.